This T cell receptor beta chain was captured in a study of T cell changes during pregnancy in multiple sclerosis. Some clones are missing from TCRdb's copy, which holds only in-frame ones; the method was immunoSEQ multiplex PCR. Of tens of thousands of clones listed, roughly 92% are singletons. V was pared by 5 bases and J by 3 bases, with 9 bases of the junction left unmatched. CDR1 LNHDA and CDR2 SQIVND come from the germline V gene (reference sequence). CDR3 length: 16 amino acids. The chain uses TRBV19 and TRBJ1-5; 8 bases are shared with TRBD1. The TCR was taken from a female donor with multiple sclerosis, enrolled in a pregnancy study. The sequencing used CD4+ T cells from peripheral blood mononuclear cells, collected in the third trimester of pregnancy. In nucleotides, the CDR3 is TGTGCCAGTAGTTCGCGACAGGGGATCACCAATCAGCCCCAGCATTTT. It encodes CASSSRQGITNQPQHF.